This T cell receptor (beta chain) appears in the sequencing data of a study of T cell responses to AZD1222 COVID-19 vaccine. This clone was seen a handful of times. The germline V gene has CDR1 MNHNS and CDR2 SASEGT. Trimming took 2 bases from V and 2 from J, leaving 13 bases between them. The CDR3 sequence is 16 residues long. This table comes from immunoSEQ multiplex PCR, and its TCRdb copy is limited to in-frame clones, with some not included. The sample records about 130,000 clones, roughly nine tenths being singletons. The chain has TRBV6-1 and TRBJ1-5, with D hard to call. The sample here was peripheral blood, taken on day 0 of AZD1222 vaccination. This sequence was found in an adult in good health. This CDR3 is CASSETGGSGNQPQHF. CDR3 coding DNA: TGTGCCAGCAGTGAAACCGGAGGGTCGGGCAATCAGCCCCAGCATTTT.